The 21 T cell receptor beta chains below come from one sample, sequenced in a study of response to subunit inactivated influenza vaccine. TCRdb passed the RT-PCR reads through MiXCR, listing each CDR3 protein once. The sample carries around 150,000 distinct CDR3 sequences, approximately 10% recorded once. This specimen consisted of non-naive T cells sorted from PBMCs, obtained 35 to 45 days after vaccination. The receptors shown here come from a man between 50 and 59 years old who received an inactivated influenza vaccine.

Only a few counts were recorded for this clonotype. The chain carries TRBV7-9 and TRBJ2-6; D perhaps matches TRBD1 (6 bases). The germline V and J ends were trimmed by 3 bases and 0 bases, with 9 bases remaining between them. The germline V gene encodes CDR1 SEHNR and CDR2 FQNEAQ (reference sequence). The CDR3 length is 16 residues. The DNA for the CDR3 is TGTGCCAGCAGCTTTGGGGGCCTCTCTGGGGCCAACGTCCTGACTTTC. Amino acid sequence: CASSFGGLSGANVLTF. The complete variable domain, with remaining parts taken from reference TRBV7-9 and TRBJ2-6, reads DTGVSQNPRHKITKRGQNVTFRCDPISEHNRLYWYRQTLGQGPEFLTYFQNEAQLEKSRLLSDRFSAERPKGSFSTLEIQRTEQGDSAMYLCASSFGGLSGANVLTFGAGSRLTVL.

The chain has TRBV4-1 and TRBJ1-6; no clear D. V was trimmed by 0 bases and J by 10 bases, leaving 16 bases between them. CDR3 length equals 16 residues. Germline assignment: CDR1 MGHRA and CDR2 YSYEKL. The DNA of the CDR3 is TGCGCCAGCAGCCAAGAACCGGGTCGAAAGAAATCACCCCTCCACTTT. It codes for CASSQEPGRKKSPLHF.

In its sample, this clonotype was seen many times. The rearrangement joins TRBV25-1 to TRBJ2-1; 7 bases fit TRBD1. The CDR3 consists of 16 residues. Germline V CDR1 and CDR2: MGHDK, SYGVNS. V trimming: 4 bases; J trimming: 4 bases; junction bases outside the gene matches: 10. This chain's CDR3 is CASSGQGFGVYNEQFF. In DNA form, the CDR3 reads TGTGCCAGCAGTGGACAGGGATTCGGCGTATACAATGAGCAGTTCTTC.

In this sample, this clonotype turned up many times. V gene TRBV12-3 or TRBV12-4 combines with J gene TRBJ2-3; the D is unclear. This CDR3 contains 13 residues. Deletions cut 3 bases from V and 7 bases from J, with 11 bases between. CDR3 sequence: CASSFNTGYTQYF. The DNA for the CDR3 is TGTGCCAGCAGTTTTAATACTGGGTATACGCAGTATTTT.

This clonotype was found many times. The rearrangement links TRBV20-1 to TRBJ2-5; D remains unclear. There are 12 residues in the CDR3. Trimming stripped 3 bases from V and 4 bases from J, with 9 bases between. Germline-derived CDR1 and CDR2 are DFQATT and SNEGSKA (reference sequence). CDR3 sequence reads: CSASGLRETQYF. CDR3 bases: TGCAGTGCTAGTGGGCTCCGAGAGACCCAGTACTTC.

Judged by abundance, this clonotype is medium-sized. The chain recombines TRBV6-5 with TRBJ2-7; TRBD1 aligns across 9 bases. V was pared by 2 bases and J by 10 bases, with 6 bases of the junction left unmatched. The CDR3 totals 13 residues. Looked up from germline, CDR1 is MNHEY and CDR2 is SVGAGI. The CDR3 coding sequence is TGTGCCAGCAGTTACACCGGGACAGGGTATCAGTACTTC. Its translation is CASSYTGTGYQYF.

This clonotype has ten or more counts. This chain uses TRBV5-6 with TRBJ2-1; D gene uncertain. The V and J ends lost 5 bases and 8 bases respectively, with 8 bases between them. Germline CDR1 and CDR2: SGHDT and YYEEEE. There are 11 residues in the CDR3. Here the CDR3 reads CASSKLDEQFF. CDR3 DNA: TGTGCCAGCAGTAAACTGGATGAGCAGTTCTTC.

A single count supports this clonotype. The J gene is TRBJ1-3, the V gene TRBV11-2; 9 positions match TRBD1. The CDR3 is 18 residues long. Germline CDR1 SGHAT, CDR2 FQNNGV. Trimming removed 3 bases from V and 8 bases from J; junction bases left unmatched: 17. CDR3 DNA sequence: TGTGCCAGCAGCTTCCCGTGGGGGGAGCTACAGGGGGCAGACACCATATATTTT. It encodes CASSFPWGELQGADTIYF.

The chain has TRBV11-2 and TRBJ1-6; a possible D gene is TRBD1 (5 bases). Germline V CDR1 and CDR2: SGHAT, FQNNGV. Between the trimmed V and J ends, which lost 5 bases and 6 bases, there was a span of 20 bases. This CDR3 has 17 residues. The CDR3 region is CASSPDHQGGGNSPLHF. The CDR3 region has the DNA TGTGCCAGCAGCCCCGACCATCAGGGAGGCGGTAATTCACCCCTCCACTTT. Full variable domain (outside the CDR3, taken from reference TRBV11-2 and TRBJ1-6): EAGVAQSPRYKIIEKRQSVAFWCNPISGHATLYWYQQILGQGPKLLIQFQNNGVVDDSQLPKDRFSAERLKGVDSTLKIQPAKLEDSAVYLCASSPDHQGGGNSPLHFGNGTRLTVT.

In its sample, this clonotype was seen many times. V and J are TRBV20-1 and TRBJ1-6; D uncertain. Per the germline V gene, CDR1 is DFQATT and CDR2 is SNEGSKA (reference sequence). V dropped 5 bases and J dropped 17 bases, with 19 bases sitting between them. The CDR3 spans 12 residues. CDR3 residues: CSAYTRTAHFHF. The CDR3 DNA follows: TGCAGTGCTTATACTCGGACGGCCCACTTCCACTTT.

This clonotype was detected many times. The chain is built from TRBV5-1 and TRBJ2-3; 10 bases line up with TRBD2. The CDR3 runs 16 residues. With 0 bases clipped from V and 3 bases from J, the junction kept 4 bases outside the gene matches. Per the germline V gene, CDR1 is SGHRS and CDR2 is YFSETQ. The CDR3 sequence is CASSLGLAGTTDTQYF. In DNA, the CDR3 is TGCGCCAGCAGCTTGGGACTAGCGGGTACGACAGATACGCAGTATTTT. Full variable domain (outside the CDR3, taken from reference TRBV5-1 and TRBJ2-3): KAGVTQTPRYLIKTRGQQVTLSCSPISGHRSVSWYQQTPGQGLQFLFEYFSETQRNKGNFPGRFSGRQFSNSRSEMNVSTLELGDSALYLCASSLGLAGTTDTQYFGPGTRLTVL.

This clonotype was found a few times. V and J are TRBV7-8 and TRBJ2-5; perhaps TRBD1 as D (6 bases). Germline V CDR1 and CDR2: SGHVS, FQNEAQ. CDR3 length: 14 residues. The germline V and J ends were trimmed by 0 bases and 7 bases, with 12 bases remaining between them. CDR3 protein: CASSLAGVGGTQYF. For the CDR3, the DNA is TGTGCCAGCAGCTTAGCGGGGGTAGGGGGGACCCAGTACTTC. Combining the CDR3 with reference TRBV7-8 and TRBJ2-5 gives the whole variable domain GAGVSQSPRYKVAKRGQDVALRCDPISGHVSLFWYQQALGQGPEFLTYFQNEAQLDKSGLPSDRFFAERPEGSVSTLKIQRTQQEDSAVYLCASSLAGVGGTQYFGPGTRLLVL.

This clonotype was seen a few times. The V gene is TRBV28, the J gene TRBJ2-3; the match to TRBD1 covers 10 bases. Germline-derived CDR1 and CDR2 are MDHEN and SYDVKM. This CDR3 has 16 amino acids. With V trimmed by 6 bases and J by 5 bases, 11 bases remained unmatched. Here the CDR3 reads CASSSVGDRGLDTQYF. CDR3 sequence (DNA): TGTGCCAGCAGCTCGGTGGGGGACAGGGGATTAGATACGCAGTATTTT.

This sequence joins TRBV20-1 and TRBJ1-5; 8 bases are shared with TRBD1. The CDR3 is 16 residues long. V was clipped by 4 bases and J by 3 bases; unmatched bases: 11. Per germline, CDR1 DFQATT and CDR2 SNEGSKA (reference sequence). CDR3 region: CSAISGTGGINQPQHF. The CDR3 DNA is TGCAGTGCTATTTCAGGTACAGGGGGAATCAATCAGCCCCAGCATTTT.

This clonotype was observed a few times. This chain links TRBV9 with TRBJ1-1; D gene ambiguous. This CDR3 contains 16 residues. Trimming removed 0 bases at V and 4 bases at J, with 16 bases between. Germline-derived CDR1 and CDR2 are SGDLS and YYNGEE. The CDR3, as DNA: TGTGCCAGCAGCGTAGGGGCTAACACAGTTGGCACTGAAGCTTTCTTT. It translates to CASSVGANTVGTEAFF. Looking up the rest from reference TRBV9 and TRBJ1-1 gives the full variable domain: DSGVTQTPKHLITATGQRVTLRCSPRSGDLSVYWYQQSLDQGLQFLIQYYNGEERAKGNILERFSAQQFPDLHSELNLSSLELGDSALYFCASSVGANTVGTEAFFGQGTRLTVV.

There are many counts of this clonotype. V gene TRBV7-2 combines with J gene TRBJ2-1; 8 nucleotides match TRBD2. The CDR3 has 16 amino acids. V shed 1 base, J shed 5 bases, and the junction held 7 bases outside the gene matches. The V gene's germline CDR1 is SGHTA and CDR2 FQGNSA. In nucleotides, the CDR3 is TGTGCCAGCAGCTTAGAAGGAGCGGGGGCCCACAATGAGCAGTTCTTC. Its translation: CASSLEGAGAHNEQFF.

This clonotype was observed at least ten times. CDR3 sequence reads: CASSEAQGGTGELFF. In DNA form, the CDR3 reads TGTGCCAGCAGCGAAGCACAGGGCGGGACCGGGGAGCTGTTTTTT. This chain links TRBV28 with TRBJ2-2; weak D call: TRBD1 (6 bases). The CDR3 loop spans 15 amino acids. Germline V lookup: CDR1 MDHEN, CDR2 SYDVKM. Trimming removed 6 bases from V and 5 bases from J, with 16 bases in between.

Of note for this clonotype: One junction end does not reproduce the germline sequence, and a read error may be involved. This sequence joins TRBV20-1 and TRBJ2-5, with D unclear. This CDR3 contains 15 residues. Germline CDR1 and CDR2: DFQATT and SNEGSKA (reference sequence). The CDR3: CIARDSTLRQETQYF. The CDR3 DNA reads as TGCATTGCTAGAGATTCCACACTCCGACAAGAGACCCAGTACTTC.

This clonotype was found many times. The rearrangement links TRBV18 to TRBJ2-3; unclear D gene. With 2 bases removed from V and 4 bases from J, the gap between germline ends came to 13 bases. Germline V gene lookup returns CDR1 KGHSH and CDR2 LQKENI. The length of the CDR3 is 15 residues. Here the CDR3 DNA reads TGTGCCAGCTCACCAAGCAGGTCCCCCCCAGATACGCAGTATTTT. This gives the protein CASSPSRSPPDTQYF.

This clonotype was recorded a few times. The genes are TRBV28 and TRBJ1-1; D is uncertain. The ends were cut back, 5 bases at V and 1 base at J, with 11 bases in the middle. The CDR3 spans 14 residues. Germline V gene sequence: CDR1 MDHEN, CDR2 SYDVKM. The chain's CDR3 is CASSAHSRNTEAFF. The DNA for the CDR3 is TGTGCCAGCAGTGCGCACAGTCGGAACACTGAAGCTTTCTTT.

Remarks on this clonotype: A junction end diverges from the germline sequence, so it may reflect a read error. The J gene is TRBJ2-4, the V gene TRBV3-1; 8 positions match TRBD2. The CDR3 loop spans 15 amino acids. The germline CDR1 and CDR2 sequences are LGHDT and YNNKEL (reference sequence). The CDR3 nucleotides are TGTGCCAGCTGCCAAGGGCTAGCGGGCAAAAACATTCAGTACTTC. Amino acids: CASCQGLAGKNIQYF.